The 24 T cell receptor beta chains given below trace back to one sample, sequenced in a study of blood T cell repertoires in COVID-19. Method: immunoSEQ multiplex PCR; TCRdb's copy keeps in-frame clones and lacks some. The profile shows approximately 50,000 clones, about 87% of them singletons. Input material: peripheral blood. All receptors derive from a human donor in a cohort sampled during active COVID-19.

The V gene is TRBV3-1 (or the pseudogene TRBV3-2), the J gene TRBJ2-3; D gene uncertain. The CDR3 consists of 17 residues. Trimming took 0 bases from V and 4 from J, leaving 17 bases between them. The V gene's germline CDR1 is LGHDT and CDR2 YNNKEL (reference sequence). The chain's CDR3 is CASSQDSSYASPDTQYF. Here the CDR3 DNA reads TGTGCCAGCAGCCAAGATTCGAGCTACGCCTCCCCAGATACGCAGTATTTT.

This rearrangement joins TRBV3-1 (or the pseudogene TRBV3-2) to TRBJ2-1; D may be TRBD1 (5 bases). The germline V gene has CDR1 LGHDT and CDR2 YNNKEL (reference sequence). V shed 2 bases and J shed 4 bases, with 18 bases lying between them. This CDR3 has 17 residues. CDR3 protein: CASSQRVTVRFYNEQFF. CDR3 coding DNA: TGTGCCAGCAGCCAACGTGTGACAGTGAGATTTTACAATGAGCAGTTCTTC.

This sequence joins TRBV14 and TRBJ1-1; no reliable D call. Trimming shortened V by 1 base and J by 8 bases, and 8 bases separated the two germline ends. This CDR3 spans 12 amino acids. Germline V lookup: CDR1 SGHDN, CDR2 FVKESK. CDR3 residues: CASSQAAVEAFF. The CDR3 bases are TGTGCCAGCAGCCAAGCTGCAGTGGAAGCTTTCTTT. Filled out from reference TRBV14 and TRBJ1-1, the complete variable domain reads EAGVTQFPSHSVIEKGQTVTLRCDPISGHDNLYWYRRVMGKEIKFLLHFVKESKQDESGMPNNRFLAERTGGTYSTLKVQPAELEDSGVYFCASSQAAVEAFFGQGTRLTVV.

The chain joins TRBV7-9 to TRBJ2-1, with D possibly matching TRBD2 (5 bases). The germline CDR1 and CDR2 sequences are SEHNR and FQNEAQ (reference sequence). The CDR3 loop spans 14 amino acids. The V end lost 5 bases, the J end lost 3 bases, and 11 bases lay between the germline ends. Here the CDR3 reads CASSQVGGYNEQFF. The CDR3 region has the DNA TGTGCCAGCAGCCAAGTCGGAGGCTACAATGAGCAGTTCTTC.

The chain joins TRBV5-8 to TRBJ1-2; 8 positions agree with TRBD1. Germline CDR1 reads SGHTS; CDR2 reads YDEGEE. The length of the CDR3 is 14 residues. V gave up 4 bases and J gave up 6 bases; unmatched junction bases: 8. The CDR3 protein is CASSRGQGIDGYTF. The CDR3, as DNA: TGTGCCAGCAGCCGTGGACAGGGCATCGATGGCTACACCTTC.

The chain uses TRBV27 and TRBJ1-2, with D perhaps TRBD1 (6 bases). Germline lookup yields CDR1 MNHEY and CDR2 SMNVEV (reference sequence). Trimming took off 4 bases at V and 8 bases at J, with 17 bases between the two ends. The CDR3 consists of 14 residues. CDR3 in DNA: TGTGCCAGCAGTTGGGCTTTAGGGGGTCGAGGCTACACCTTC. It yields the protein CASSWALGGRGYTF.

V usage is TRBV5-1 and J usage is TRBJ2-3, with 7 bases identical to TRBD1. This CDR3 has 16 residues. V dropped 4 bases and J dropped 3; count of bases not matched to a gene: 11. Per the germline V gene, CDR1 is SGHRS and CDR2 is YFSETQ. CDR3 nucleotides: TGCGCCAGCAGCCTCCCTACAGGGGATGGGACAGATACGCAGTATTTT. It is translated as CASSLPTGDGTDTQYF.

V is TRBV7-3 and J is TRBJ2-1; 7 nucleotides align to TRBD2. Germline loops: CDR1 SGHTA, CDR2 FQGTGA. The CDR3 runs 15 residues. The ends lost 6 bases at V and 3 bases at J; junction bases unmatched: 8. DNA for the CDR3: TGTGCCAGCAGACTTACAGCGGGGAACTACAATGAGCAGTTCTTC. Residues: CASRLTAGNYNEQFF.

The rearrangement links TRBV5-1 to TRBJ2-5; 12 bases fit TRBD1. The V gene's germline CDR1 is SGHRS and CDR2 YFSETQ. The length of the CDR3 is 16 residues. The V segment lost 0 bases and the J segment 4 bases; nucleotides outside the gene matches: 4. The CDR3 DNA sequence: TGCGCCAGCAGCTTGGGGGACAGGGGGCTGGGAGAGACCCAGTACTTC. Protein: CASSLGDRGLGETQYF.

CDR3: CASSLARGSGANVLTF. DNA of the CDR3: TGTGCCAGCAGCTTAGCCCGAGGCTCTGGGGCCAACGTCCTGACTTTC. V usage is TRBV7-2 and J usage is TRBJ2-6; D gene uncertain. Trimming pared 0 bases from V and 0 bases from J, leaving 6 bases between. Germline loops: CDR1 SGHTA, CDR2 FQGNSA. The CDR3 consists of 16 residues. Combining the CDR3 with reference TRBV7-2 and TRBJ2-6 gives the whole variable domain GAGVSQSPSNKVTEKGKDVELRCDPISGHTALYWYRQSLGQGLEFLIYFQGNSAPDKSGLPSDRFSAERTGGSVSTLTIQRTQQEDSAVYLCASSLARGSGANVLTFGAGSRLTVL.

The chain carries TRBV4-1 and TRBJ2-1, with D maybe TRBD2 (5 bases). V lost 1 base and J lost 0, with 10 bases in between. The germline gives CDR1 MGHRA, CDR2 YSYEKL. This CDR3 region has 16 residues. In DNA form, the CDR3 reads TGCGCCAGCAGCCAAGGGCGGGTTAACTCCTACAATGAGCAGTTCTTC. It specifies CASSQGRVNSYNEQFF.

This clone occurred once. The rearrangement joins TRBV7-2 to TRBJ2-7; 9 bases align to TRBD2. The V gene's germline CDR1 is SGHTA and CDR2 FQGNSA. The J segment lost 7 bases and the V segment lost 1 base, leaving 5 bases of the junction unmatched. The CDR3 extends over 14 amino acids. CDR3 DNA: TGTGCCAGCAGCTTAGGCGGGGGGGCGCGTGAGCAGTACTTC. Protein product: CASSLGGGAREQYF.

This chain uses TRBV5-1 with TRBJ2-1; 13 bases align to TRBD2. The CDR3 has 16 amino acids. Per germline, CDR1 SGHRS and CDR2 YFSETQ. V was pared by 3 bases and J by 8 bases, with 8 bases of the junction left unmatched. CDR3 bases: TGCGCCAGCAGCTATCGGACTAGCGGGAGTCGGGATGAGCAGTTCTTC. Its protein is CASSYRTSGSRDEQFF.

The genes are TRBV15 and TRBJ2-3, with D tentatively TRBD2 (5 bases). CDR1 is LNHNV, CDR2 YYDKDF, per germline (reference sequence). The length of the CDR3 is 15 residues. Trimming stripped 0 bases from V and 2 bases from J, with 9 bases between. As DNA, the CDR3 is TGTGCCACCAGCAGAGATTGGGGAGACACAGATACGCAGTATTTT. This translates into CATSRDWGDTDTQYF.

The chain joins TRBV10-2 to TRBJ1-2; D gene ambiguous. The germline gives CDR1 WSHSY, CDR2 SAAADI. CDR3 size: 15 residues. Deletions cut 3 bases from V and 4 bases from J, with 15 bases between. As DNA, the CDR3 is TGCGCCAGCAGTGAAGGGTTGGGAGGAAGCTATGGCTACACCTTC. Translating it yields CASSEGLGGSYGYTF.

The V gene is TRBV18, the J gene TRBJ1-6, with 11 bases identical to TRBD1. After removal of 2 bases from V and 10 bases from J, the junction contained 4 bases not matched to a gene. The V gene's germline CDR1 is KGHSH and CDR2 LQKENI. CDR3 length: 15 residues. CDR3 sequence: CASSPEGQGVSPLHF. The DNA of the CDR3 is TGTGCCAGCTCACCAGAGGGACAGGGGGTATCACCCCTCCACTTT.

DNA of the CDR3: TGCGCCAGCAGCTACAGGAGACAGGGTACCACAGATACGCAGTATTTT. This gives the protein CASSYRRQGTTDTQYF. The chain combines TRBV5-1 with TRBJ2-3, with 7 nucleotides matching TRBD1. Trimming removed 3 bases from V and 2 bases from J; junction bases left unmatched: 9. Germline assignment: CDR1 SGHRS and CDR2 YFSETQ. The CDR3 sequence is 16 residues long.

The CDR3 loop reads CASSLVSQETQYF. In DNA, the CDR3 is TGTGCCAGCAGCTTAGTCAGTCAAGAGACCCAGTACTTC. The rearrangement uses TRBV7-8 and TRBJ2-5; no firm D call. The CDR3 is 13 residues long. CDR1 is SGHVS, CDR2 FQNEAQ, per germline. Trimming cost V 1 base and J 2 bases, with 5 bases left between them.

The chain combines TRBV27 with TRBJ1-1, with TRBD1 identical over 10 bases. This CDR3 region has 15 residues. V was clipped by 4 bases and J by 5 bases; unmatched bases: 7. Germline CDR1 is MNHEY and CDR2 is SMNVEV (reference sequence). The CDR3 region has the DNA TGTGCCAGCAGTTCAGACAGGGGGCGAGGAACTGAAGCTTTCTTT. Encoded protein: CASSSDRGRGTEAFF.

This chain joins TRBV12-3 or TRBV12-4 and TRBJ2-3; 8 nucleotides line up with TRBD1. The trim removed 8 bases at V and 9 bases at J, leaving 7 bases unmatched. This CDR3 is 12 amino acids long. The CDR3 region is CASGQGATTQYF. The CDR3 DNA is TGTGCCAGCGGACAGGGAGCGACGACGCAGTATTTT.

The CDR3 here is CALGQGARGNQPQHF. The CDR3 DNA sequence: TGTGCCCTCGGACAGGGGGCGCGAGGCAATCAGCCCCAGCATTTT. V and J are TRBV28 and TRBJ1-5, with 11 bases aligning to TRBD1. J gave up 2 bases and V 11 bases, and 8 bases lay outside the gene matches. CDR3 length: 15 residues. The germline V gene encodes CDR1 MDHEN and CDR2 SYDVKM.

The chain joins TRBV27 to TRBJ1-2; 7 bases map to TRBD1. This CDR3 spans 15 amino acids. Trimming cost V 2 bases and J 5 bases; bases outside gene matches: 8. Germline CDR1 and CDR2: MNHEY and SMNVEV (reference sequence). Written as DNA, the CDR3 is TGTGCCAGCAGTTTAATCCCGACAGGGTATTATGGCTACACCTTC. It codes for CASSLIPTGYYGYTF.

This clone was counted between two and nine times. This chain joins TRBV19 and TRBJ1-5, with a tentative D call TRBD1 (6 bases). V lost 3 bases to trimming and J lost 9 bases, with 15 bases between them. Germline V CDR1 and CDR2: LNHDA, SQIVND (reference sequence). This CDR3 has 14 residues. The CDR3 nucleotides are TGTGCCAGTAGTATGATGGGGGCCCGGGTGCCCCAGCATTTT. Encoded protein: CASSMMGARVPQHF.

This chain uses TRBV7-9 with TRBJ2-2; 9 positions match TRBD1. The CDR3 covers 16 residues. V shed 4 bases, J shed 6 bases, and the junction held 9 bases outside the gene matches. In germline, CDR1 is SEHNR, CDR2 FQNEAQ (reference sequence). CDR3 amino acids: CASSSGQGWGPGELFF. The CDR3 bases are TGTGCCAGCAGCTCTGGACAGGGGTGGGGACCCGGGGAGCTGTTTTTT.